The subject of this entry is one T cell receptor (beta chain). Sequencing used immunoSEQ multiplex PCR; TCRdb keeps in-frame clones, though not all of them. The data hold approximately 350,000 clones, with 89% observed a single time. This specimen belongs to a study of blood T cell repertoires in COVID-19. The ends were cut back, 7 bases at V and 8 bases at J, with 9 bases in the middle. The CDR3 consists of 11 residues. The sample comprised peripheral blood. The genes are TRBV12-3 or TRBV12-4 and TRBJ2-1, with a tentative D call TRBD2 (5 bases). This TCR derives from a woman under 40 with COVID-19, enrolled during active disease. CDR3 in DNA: TGTGCCAGCACCGAGGAGGATGAGCAGTTCTTC. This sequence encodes CASTEEDEQFF.